The TCR beta chain under discussion was sequenced for a study of shared clonotypes between healthy human individuals. Study-wide results and limits: Naive subsets typically showed greater estimated richness than memory subsets. Naive CD4 clonotypes were shared across a few donors at approximately 5.3%. Lower generation probabilities were found for non-shared clonotypes than for those shared by all four donors.

Template for every sorted-subset replicate PCR totaled about 200 ng DNA, 25,000 to 35,000 T cell genomes. TCRdb keeps only in-frame clones here, not all; method: immunoSEQ multiplex PCR. Counted here are 1.6 million or so clones, roughly 96% occurring once; the ten biggest clones make up approximately 1.1%. Comment on this clone: Its antigen is unidentified.

V shed 6 bases and J 10 bases; nucleotides not matched to a gene: 15. Germline values: CDR1 MNHNY, CDR2 SVGAGI (reference sequence). The CDR3 contains 15 residues. Sequencing used naive CD4+ T cells sorted from blood. The subset denotes: CD45RA+ positively selected. This sequence originates from a man aged 30-40 years in good health. The J gene is TRBJ2-1, the V gene TRBV6-6; 7 bases line up with TRBD1. CDR3 sequence reads: CASSPSDRRSGEQFF. DNA of the CDR3: TGTGCCAGCAGCCCCTCGGACAGGCGCTCGGGGGAGCAGTTCTTC.